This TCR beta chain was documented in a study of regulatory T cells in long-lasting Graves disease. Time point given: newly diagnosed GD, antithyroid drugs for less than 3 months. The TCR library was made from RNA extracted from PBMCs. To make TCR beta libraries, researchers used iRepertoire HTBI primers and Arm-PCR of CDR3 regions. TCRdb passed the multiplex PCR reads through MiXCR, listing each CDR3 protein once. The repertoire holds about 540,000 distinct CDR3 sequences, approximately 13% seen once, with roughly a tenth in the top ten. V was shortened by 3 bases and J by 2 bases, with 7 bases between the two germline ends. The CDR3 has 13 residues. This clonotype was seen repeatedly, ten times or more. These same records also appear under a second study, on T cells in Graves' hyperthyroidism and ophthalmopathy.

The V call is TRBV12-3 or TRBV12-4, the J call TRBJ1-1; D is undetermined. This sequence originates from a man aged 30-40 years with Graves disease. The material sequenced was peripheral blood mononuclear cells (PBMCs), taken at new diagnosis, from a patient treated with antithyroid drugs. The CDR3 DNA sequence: TGTGCCAGCAGTTTCGGATATAACACTGAAGCTTTCTTT. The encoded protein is CASSFGYNTEAFF.